The present T cell receptor beta chain was sequenced within a study of blood T cell repertoires in COVID-19. Overall study context: Samples came from the United States, Italy and Spain, spanning acute and convalescent COVID-19.

Sequencing was performed with immunoSEQ multiplex PCR; in TCRdb, only in-frame clones are kept and a portion is missing. The data show 470,000 or so clones, with about 89% seen just once and 4% to 5.5% held by the top ten. The CDR3 totals 17 residues. Germline lookup yields CDR1 SGDLS and CDR2 YYNGEE. V was pared by 1 base and J by 4 bases, with 5 bases of the junction left unmatched. Sequenced material: peripheral blood. V is TRBV9 and J is TRBJ2-2; TRBD2 matches 12 bases. This clonotype was obtained from a woman in her thirties with acute or convalescent COVID-19. The CDR3 DNA follows: TGTGCCAGCAGCGTAACGACTAGCGGGGGAGTCACCGGGGAGCTGTTTTTT. Residues: CASSVTTSGGVTGELFF.